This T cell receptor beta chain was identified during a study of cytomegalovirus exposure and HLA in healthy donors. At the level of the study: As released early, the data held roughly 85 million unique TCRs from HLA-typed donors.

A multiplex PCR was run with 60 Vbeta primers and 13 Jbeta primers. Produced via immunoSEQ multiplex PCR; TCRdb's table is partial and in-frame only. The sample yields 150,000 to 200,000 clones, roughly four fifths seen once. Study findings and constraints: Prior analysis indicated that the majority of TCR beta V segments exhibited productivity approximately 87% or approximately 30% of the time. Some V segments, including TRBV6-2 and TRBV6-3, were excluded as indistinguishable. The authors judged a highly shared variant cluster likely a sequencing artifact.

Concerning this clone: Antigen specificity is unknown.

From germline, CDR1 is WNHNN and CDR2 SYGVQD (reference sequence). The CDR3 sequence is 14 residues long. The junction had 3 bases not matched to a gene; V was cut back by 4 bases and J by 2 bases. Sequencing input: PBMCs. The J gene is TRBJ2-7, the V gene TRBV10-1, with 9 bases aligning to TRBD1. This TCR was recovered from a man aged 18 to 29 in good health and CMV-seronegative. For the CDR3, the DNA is TGCGCCAGCAGTGGGGACAGGGTGGCCTACGAGCAGTACTTC. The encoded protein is CASSGDRVAYEQYF.